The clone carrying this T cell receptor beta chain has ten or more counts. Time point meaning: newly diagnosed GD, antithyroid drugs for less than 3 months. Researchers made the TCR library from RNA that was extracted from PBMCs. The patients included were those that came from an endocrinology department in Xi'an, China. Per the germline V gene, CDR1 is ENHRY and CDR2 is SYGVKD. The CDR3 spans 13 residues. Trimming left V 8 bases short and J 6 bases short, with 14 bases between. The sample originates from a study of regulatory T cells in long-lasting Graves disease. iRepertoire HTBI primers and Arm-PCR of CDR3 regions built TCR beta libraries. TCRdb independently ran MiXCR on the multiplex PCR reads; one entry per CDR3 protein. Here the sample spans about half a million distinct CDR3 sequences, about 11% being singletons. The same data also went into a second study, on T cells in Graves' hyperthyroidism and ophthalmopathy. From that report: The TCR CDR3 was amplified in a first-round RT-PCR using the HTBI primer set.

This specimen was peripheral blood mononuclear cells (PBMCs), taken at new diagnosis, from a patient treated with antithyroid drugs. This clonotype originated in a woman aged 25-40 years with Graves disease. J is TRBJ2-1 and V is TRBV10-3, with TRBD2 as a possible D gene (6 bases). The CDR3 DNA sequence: TGTGCCATCTCCGGGGTGGGGGGCAATGAGCAGTTCTTC. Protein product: CAISGVGGNEQFF.